A single T cell receptor beta chain is shown here with its context. What it binds is unknown. These data originate in a study of T-cell reconstitution after alpha-beta-depleted transplantation in children. CDR3 length: 15 amino acids. The germline V and J ends were trimmed by 2 bases and 4 bases, with 17 bases remaining between them. Germline lookup yields CDR1 SQVTM and CDR2 ANQGSEA. Study results and caveats: Two months or so post-transplant, alpha-beta T cells reportedly derived from several hundred expanded graft clones.

The library targeted TCRbeta and was prepared with unique molecular identifiers. TCRdb reprocessed the PCR reads via MiXCR and lists one record per CDR3 protein. The table lists hundreds of thousands of distinct CDR3 sequences, around 14% of them singletons. The specimen comprised PBMCs, sampled before TCRalphabeta/CD19-depleted stem cell transplant. The rearrangement joins TRBV29-1 to TRBJ1-2; D unresolved. This TCR was recovered from a girl aged 2-15 years with congenital amegakaryocytic thrombocytopenia, due to receive a stem cell transplant. This CDR3 is CSVESIVGRPYGYTF. The CDR3 DNA follows: TGCAGCGTTGAAAGTATCGTGGGCCGGCCCTATGGCTACACCTTC.